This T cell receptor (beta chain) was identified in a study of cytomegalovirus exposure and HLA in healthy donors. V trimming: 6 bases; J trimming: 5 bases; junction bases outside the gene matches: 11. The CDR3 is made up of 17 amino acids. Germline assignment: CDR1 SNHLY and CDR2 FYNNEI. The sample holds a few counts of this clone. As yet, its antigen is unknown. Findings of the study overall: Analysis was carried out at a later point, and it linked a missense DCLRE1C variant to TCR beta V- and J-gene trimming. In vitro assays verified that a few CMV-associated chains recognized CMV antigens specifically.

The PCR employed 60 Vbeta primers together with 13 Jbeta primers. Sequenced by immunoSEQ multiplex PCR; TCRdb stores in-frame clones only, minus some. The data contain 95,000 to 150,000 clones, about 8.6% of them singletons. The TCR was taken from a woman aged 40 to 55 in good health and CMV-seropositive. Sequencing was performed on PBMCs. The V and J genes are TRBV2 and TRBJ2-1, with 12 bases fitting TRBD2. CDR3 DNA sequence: TGTGCCAGCAGAGCGGGGATACTAGCGGGGGGTGACAATGAGCAGTTCTTC. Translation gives CASRAGILAGGDNEQFF.